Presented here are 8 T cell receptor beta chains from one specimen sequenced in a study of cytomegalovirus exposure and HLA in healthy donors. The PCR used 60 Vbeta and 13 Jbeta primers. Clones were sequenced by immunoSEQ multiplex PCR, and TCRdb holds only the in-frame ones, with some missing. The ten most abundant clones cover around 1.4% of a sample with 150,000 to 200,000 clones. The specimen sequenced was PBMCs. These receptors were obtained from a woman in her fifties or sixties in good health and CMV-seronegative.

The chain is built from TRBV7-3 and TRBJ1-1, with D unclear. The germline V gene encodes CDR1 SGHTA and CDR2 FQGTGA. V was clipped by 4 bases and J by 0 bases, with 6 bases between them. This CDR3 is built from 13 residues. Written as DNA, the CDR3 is TGTGCCAGCAGCTATACAGTGAACACTGAAGCTTTCTTT. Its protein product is CASSYTVNTEAFF.

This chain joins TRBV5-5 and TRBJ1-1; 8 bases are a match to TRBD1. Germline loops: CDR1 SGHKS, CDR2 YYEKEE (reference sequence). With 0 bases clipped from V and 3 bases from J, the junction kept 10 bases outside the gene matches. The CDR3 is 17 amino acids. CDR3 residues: CASSLANRGGADTEAFF. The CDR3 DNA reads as TGTGCCAGCAGCTTGGCGAACAGGGGGGGAGCGGACACTGAAGCTTTCTTT.

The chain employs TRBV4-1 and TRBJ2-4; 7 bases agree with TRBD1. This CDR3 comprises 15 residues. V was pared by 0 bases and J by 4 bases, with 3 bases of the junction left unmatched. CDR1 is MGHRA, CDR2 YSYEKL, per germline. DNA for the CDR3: TGCGCCAGCAGCCAAGAGGGGACAGTAAAAAACATTCAGTACTTC. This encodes CASSQEGTVKNIQYF.

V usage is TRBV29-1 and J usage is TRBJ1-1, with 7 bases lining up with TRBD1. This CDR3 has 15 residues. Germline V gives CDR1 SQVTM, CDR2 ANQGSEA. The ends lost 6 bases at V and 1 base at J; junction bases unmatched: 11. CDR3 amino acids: CSVRNVDRANTEAFF. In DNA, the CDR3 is TGCAGCGTCCGCAATGTTGACAGGGCGAACACTGAAGCTTTCTTT.

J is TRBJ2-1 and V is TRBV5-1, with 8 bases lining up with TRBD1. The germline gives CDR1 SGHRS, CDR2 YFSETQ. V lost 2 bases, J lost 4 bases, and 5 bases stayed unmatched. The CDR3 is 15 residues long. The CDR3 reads CASSFPGQDYNEQFF. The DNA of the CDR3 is TGCGCCAGCAGCTTCCCGGGACAGGATTACAATGAGCAGTTCTTC.

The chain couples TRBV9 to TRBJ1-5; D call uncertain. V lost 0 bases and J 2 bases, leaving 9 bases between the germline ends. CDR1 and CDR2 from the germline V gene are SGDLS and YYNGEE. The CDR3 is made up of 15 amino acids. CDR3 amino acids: CASSVDPVGNQPQHF. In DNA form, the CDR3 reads TGTGCCAGCAGCGTAGACCCGGTTGGCAATCAGCCCCAGCATTTT.

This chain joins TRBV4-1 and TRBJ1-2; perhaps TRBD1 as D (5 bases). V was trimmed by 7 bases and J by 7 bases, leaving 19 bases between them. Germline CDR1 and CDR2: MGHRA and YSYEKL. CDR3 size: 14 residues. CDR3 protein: CASNLGLQVGGYTF. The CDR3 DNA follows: TGCGCCAGCAACCTGGGACTGCAAGTTGGTGGCTACACCTTC.

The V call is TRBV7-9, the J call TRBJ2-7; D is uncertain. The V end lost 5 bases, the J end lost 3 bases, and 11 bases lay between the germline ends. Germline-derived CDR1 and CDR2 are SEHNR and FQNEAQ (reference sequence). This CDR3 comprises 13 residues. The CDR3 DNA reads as TGTGCCAGCAGCGCCCCGGTCGACTACGAGCAGTACTTC. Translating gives CASSAPVDYEQYF. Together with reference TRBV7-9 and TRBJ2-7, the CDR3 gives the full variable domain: DTGVSQNPRHKITKRGQNVTFRCDPISEHNRLYWYRQTLGQGPEFLTYFQNEAQLEKSRLLSDRFSAERPKGSFSTLEIQRTEQGDSAMYLCASSAPVDYEQYFGPGTRLTVT.